One and the same sample provided the 21 T cell receptor beta chains below, sequenced in a study of blood T cells in healthy people across ages. Using a J-beta primer mix together with a sample-barcoded 5' primer, a second PCR was run for roughly 6 to 12 cycles. MiXCR, run by TCRdb on the 5' RACE reads, gives a single entry per CDR3 protein. The sample has hundreds of thousands of distinct CDR3 sequences, under 80% seen once. Sequencing was done on a sample of blood. Receptor source: a man aged 25-40 years in good health.

The gene calls are TRBV28 and TRBJ2-1, with a weak D call TRBD1 (6 bases). There are 13 residues in the CDR3. Between the trimmed V and J ends, which lost 8 bases and 3 bases, there was a span of 11 bases. Germline CDR1 and CDR2: MDHEN and SYDVKM. The CDR3 DNA reads as TGTGCCAGCCTGGGGGCCGTCTACAATGAGCAGTTCTTC. As protein: CASLGAVYNEQFF.

A few counts support this clonotype. An end of the junction does not agree with germline; a read error may underlie this. The rearrangement links TRBV12-3 or TRBV12-4 to TRBJ2-7; D possibly corresponds to TRBD2 (5 bases). The length of the CDR3 is 15 residues. The CDR3 region is CASSRAGFGVGEQYF. The CDR3 DNA is TGTGCTAGCAGTCGCGCCGGGTTCGGGGTTGGCGAGCAGTACTTC.

V and J are TRBV6-5 and TRBJ2-3; D not certain. The CDR3 covers 16 residues. Trimming left V 0 bases short and J 6 bases short, with 16 bases between. Germline CDR1 reads MNHEY; CDR2 reads SVGAGI. The CDR3 nucleotides read TGTGCCAGCAGTTACTCGATAGGGCGTGCAGGTGATACGCAGTATTTT. This sequence encodes CASSYSIGRAGDTQYF.

V and J are TRBV4-3 and TRBJ1-5, with a weak D call TRBD1 (5 bases). This CDR3 is 17 amino acids long. Germline lookup yields CDR1 LGHNA and CDR2 YSLEER. Trimming cost V 5 bases and J 2 bases, with 19 bases left between them. The CDR3 region is CASSSILGPRGNQPQHF. The CDR3 coding sequence is TGCGCCAGCAGCTCGATTTTGGGGCCGAGGGGCAATCAGCCCCAGCATTTT.

The rearrangement uses TRBV28 and TRBJ2-3, with TRBD2 identical over 13 bases. The CDR3 loop spans 17 amino acids. The V gene's germline CDR1 is MDHEN and CDR2 SYDVKM. Trimming took 6 bases from V and 0 from J; bases not matched to a gene: 6. For the CDR3, the DNA is TGTGCCAGCAGCGAGCCGGGACTAGCGGGAAGCACAGATACGCAGTATTTT. Its translation is CASSEPGLAGSTDTQYF.

The CDR3 nucleotides read TGCAGCGTTGAAGAGGGGAGACCTCGAGAGCAGTACTTC. This translates into CSVEEGRPREQYF. The chain joins TRBV29-1 to TRBJ2-1; tentative D call: TRBD2 (5 bases). The DNA end is more similar to TRBJ2-7, so the J call may be wrong. The germline gives CDR1 SQVTM, CDR2 ANQGSEA. The CDR3 sequence is 13 residues long.

The chain joins TRBV7-9 to TRBJ1-1; D unresolved. Looked up from germline, CDR1 is SEHNR and CDR2 is FQNEAQ (reference sequence). V lost 5 bases and J 1 base, leaving 14 bases between the germline ends. The CDR3 contains 15 residues. The CDR3 DNA sequence: TGTGCCAGCAGCCACAATCGGGCCCCGAACACTGAAGCTTTCTTT. Protein sequence: CASSHNRAPNTEAFF.

V usage is TRBV6-5 and J usage is TRBJ1-5, with 7 bases identical to TRBD1. Trimming cost V 2 bases and J 8 bases; bases outside gene matches: 9. The CDR3 spans 15 residues. The germline V gene has CDR1 MNHEY and CDR2 SVGAGI. CDR3 bases: TGTGCCAGCAGTTACGCAGGGGGTGGGGGGGAGCCCCAGCATTTT. Its translation is CASSYAGGGGEPQHF.

This clonotype has just one count. The chain joins TRBV3-1 to TRBJ2-5; TRBD2 is a possible D gene (5 bases). Germline V gene sequence: CDR1 LGHDT, CDR2 YNNKEL (reference sequence). CDR3 length: 13 residues. V was shortened by 2 bases and J by 11 bases, with 15 bases between the two germline ends. DNA for the CDR3: TGTGCCAGCAGCCAACGAAGCCCTTGGGAGCAGTACTTC. Protein sequence: CASSQRSPWEQYF.

This clonotype was recorded a few times. The J gene is TRBJ2-1, the V gene TRBV7-9; tentatively, D is TRBD1 (6 bases). The CDR3 covers 12 residues. Trimming pared 11 bases from V and 6 bases from J, leaving 14 bases between. Looked up from germline, CDR1 is SEHNR and CDR2 is FQNEAQ (reference sequence). The CDR3 spells CASGWGLNEQFF. The CDR3 nucleotides are TGTGCCTCCGGATGGGGGCTCAATGAGCAGTTCTTC. The entire variable domain, with the rest obtained from reference TRBV7-9 and TRBJ2-1, is as follows: DTGVSQNPRHKITKRGQNVTFRCDPISEHNRLYWYRQTLGQGPEFLTYFQNEAQLEKSRLLSDRFSAERPKGSFSTLEIQRTEQGDSAMYLCASGWGLNEQFFGPGTRLTVL.

The chain couples TRBV7-3 to TRBJ2-1, with 8 bases identical to TRBD2. Germline assignment: CDR1 SGHTA and CDR2 FQGTGA. Trimming removed 5 bases from V and 6 bases from J; junction bases left unmatched: 12. This CDR3 has 16 residues. DNA for the CDR3: TGTGCCAGCAGCCCTGGTGGAAGCGGGGGCCGCAATGAGCAGTTCTTC. Protein: CASSPGGSGGRNEQFF.

The chain is built from TRBV7-8 and TRBJ2-5; D is perhaps TRBD1 (5 bases). Trimming pared 5 bases from V and 1 base from J, leaving 11 bases between. The CDR3 loop spans 14 amino acids. Per the germline V gene, CDR1 is SGHVS and CDR2 is FQNEAQ. The CDR3 region is CASSILRGQETQYF. CDR3 nucleotides: TGTGCCAGCAGCATCCTAAGGGGCCAAGAGACCCAGTACTTC. The full variable domain, in which reference TRBV7-8 and TRBJ2-5 provide the parts outside the CDR3, is GAGVSQSPRYKVAKRGQDVALRCDPISGHVSLFWYQQALGQGPEFLTYFQNEAQLDKSGLPSDRFFAERPEGSVSTLKIQRTQQEDSAVYLCASSILRGQETQYFGPGTRLLVL.

V is TRBV5-6 and J is TRBJ1-2; no firm D call. CDR3 length: 11 residues. Germline values: CDR1 SGHDT, CDR2 YYEEEE. With 4 bases removed from V and 8 bases from J, the gap between germline ends came to 9 bases. As DNA, the CDR3 is TGTGCCAGCAGCCCCGGTTTGGGCTACACCTTC. Amino acids: CASSPGLGYTF.

The chain joins TRBV20-1 to TRBJ1-6; D is unresolved. The V and J ends lost 2 bases and 3 bases respectively, with 17 bases between them. The CDR3 has 17 residues. The germline V gene has CDR1 DFQATT and CDR2 SNEGSKA (reference sequence). CDR3 DNA: TGCAGTGCTAGATCGTCCTACTTCCCCGACTATAATTCACCCCTCCACTTT. It codes for CSARSSYFPDYNSPLHF.

The genes are TRBV6-1 and TRBJ2-5, with a weak D call TRBD1 (5 bases). Germline-derived CDR1 and CDR2 are MNHNS and SASEGT. V lost 6 bases, J lost 13 bases, and 18 bases lay in between. CDR3 size: 12 residues. Here the CDR3 DNA reads TGTGCCAGCAGCCAGGGATGGATGGGATTGTACTTC. Encoded protein: CASSQGWMGLYF.

To note about this clonotype: This may be a read error, as it is one base from a much larger clone. V gene TRBV20-1 combines with J gene TRBJ2-5; D perhaps matches TRBD2 (6 bases). CDR3 size: 17 residues. Germline lookup yields CDR1 DFQATT and CDR2 SNEGSKA (reference sequence). Trimming left V 3 bases short and J 5 bases short, with 25 bases between. The CDR3 loop is CSARGVGGKVTSETQYF. Written as DNA, the CDR3 is TGCAGTGCTAGGGGTGTGGGAGGAAAAGTAACGTCGGAGACCCAGTACTTC.

The genes are TRBV10-3 and TRBJ1-5; D call uncertain. V was cut by 4 bases and J by 2 bases, with 12 bases left in between. The CDR3 totals 15 residues. In germline, CDR1 is ENHRY, CDR2 SYGVKD. The CDR3 DNA follows: TGTGCCATCAGTGGCTCAGGAGTCGGCAATCAGCCCCAGCATTTT. Translating it yields CAISGSGVGNQPQHF.

The J gene is TRBJ2-7, the V gene TRBV29-1, with D possibly matching TRBD2 (6 bases). CDR1 and CDR2 (germline): SQVTM, ANQGSEA. The CDR3 is 14 amino acids. The V end lost 4 bases, the J end lost 0 bases, and 13 bases lay between the germline ends. The CDR3 region is CSVGPGGASYEQYF. The CDR3 DNA reads TGCAGCGTTGGCCCGGGCGGGGCCTCCTACGAGCAGTACTTC.

This clonotype was counted between two and nine times. The chain carries TRBV5-1 and TRBJ2-1; D may be TRBD2 (6 bases). CDR3 length equals 19 residues. Per the germline V gene, CDR1 is SGHRS and CDR2 is YFSETQ. V shed 6 bases and J shed 6 bases, with 31 bases lying between them. CDR3 sequence reads: CASNPQEGWLAGSPNEQFF. CDR3 sequence (DNA): TGCGCCAGCAACCCACAGGAGGGCTGGCTAGCTGGTTCTCCCAATGAGCAGTTCTTC.

This sequence joins TRBV24-1 and TRBJ2-5, with 8 bases matching TRBD2. Germline V gene lookup returns CDR1 KGHDR and CDR2 SFDVKD. J was trimmed by 1 base and V by 0 bases; bases with no gene match: 3. CDR3 length: 16 residues. CDR3 in amino acids: CATSDLNSGVQETQYF. The CDR3 DNA sequence: TGTGCCACCAGTGATTTGAATAGCGGGGTCCAAGAGACCCAGTACTTC.

This sequence joins TRBV20-1 and TRBJ2-5, with 10 bases identical to TRBD2. The CDR3 has 19 residues. Germline V lookup: CDR1 DFQATT, CDR2 SNEGSKA (reference sequence). After removal of 0 bases from V and 2 bases from J, the junction contained 15 bases not matched to a gene. The CDR3 region has the DNA TGCAGTGCTAGAGATTTGTGGGGCCAGGCTAGCGGGGGTCAAGAGACCCAGTACTTC. It is translated as CSARDLWGQASGGQETQYF.